The sequence of this T cell receptor (beta chain) was determined in a study of cytotoxic CD8 clonotypes in ibrutinib-treated CLL. Overall study findings and caveats: Sustained-remission and progressing patients had different sampling times.

This clone was observed a handful of times. Its antigen is still unknown. Here immunoSEQ multiplex PCR was the method, and the copy in TCRdb shows in-frame clones only, minus some. The data hold about 140,000 clones, with 60% to 80% observed a single time. The CDR3 loop spans 14 amino acids. The V end lost 5 bases, the J end lost 2 bases, and 12 bases lay between the germline ends. CDR1 is SEHNR and CDR2 is FQNEAQ in the germline V gene (reference sequence). The sequence was collected from a human donor with chronic lymphocytic leukemia. Sequencing was performed on PBMCs, taken after 12 months of ibrutinib treatment. The V call is TRBV7-9, the J call TRBJ2-5; TRBD2 might be the D (6 bases). In DNA form, the CDR3 reads TGTGCCAGCAGCCCCCCAGGAGGGCAAGAGACCCAGTACTTC. Its protein is CASSPPGGQETQYF.